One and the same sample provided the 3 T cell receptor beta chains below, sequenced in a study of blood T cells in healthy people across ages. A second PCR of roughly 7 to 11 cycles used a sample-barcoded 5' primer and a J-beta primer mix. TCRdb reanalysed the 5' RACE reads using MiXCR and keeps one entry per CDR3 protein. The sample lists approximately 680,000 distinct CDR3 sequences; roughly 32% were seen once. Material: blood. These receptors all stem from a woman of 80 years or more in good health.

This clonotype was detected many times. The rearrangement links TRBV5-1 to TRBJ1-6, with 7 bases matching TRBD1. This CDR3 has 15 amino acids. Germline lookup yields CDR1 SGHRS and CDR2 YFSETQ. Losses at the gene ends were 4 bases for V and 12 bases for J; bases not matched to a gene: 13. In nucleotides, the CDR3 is TGCGCCAGCAGCCTCGGGACAGTCTACGATCAACCCCTCCACTTT. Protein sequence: CASSLGTVYDQPLHF.

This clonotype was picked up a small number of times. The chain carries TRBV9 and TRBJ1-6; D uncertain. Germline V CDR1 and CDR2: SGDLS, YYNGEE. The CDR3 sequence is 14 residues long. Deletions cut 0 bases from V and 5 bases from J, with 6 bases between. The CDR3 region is CASSVAQDNSPLHF. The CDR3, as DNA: TGTGCCAGCAGCGTAGCACAAGATAATTCACCCCTCCACTTT.

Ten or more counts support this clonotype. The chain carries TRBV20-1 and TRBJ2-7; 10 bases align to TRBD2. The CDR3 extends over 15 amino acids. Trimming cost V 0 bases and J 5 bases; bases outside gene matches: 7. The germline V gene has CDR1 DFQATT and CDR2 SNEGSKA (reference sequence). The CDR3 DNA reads TGCAGTGCTAGAGATAAGTCTAGCGGGGGCAACGAGCAGTACTTC. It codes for CSARDKSSGGNEQYF.